The clone carrying this T cell receptor (beta chain) was detected only once. Its antigen is unknown. The data were taken from a study of cytomegalovirus exposure and HLA in healthy donors. Study context: When 300 to 500 donors were genotyped, approximately 80% of them were found to fall in the Caucasian-associated ancestry cluster. Broader study findings: Follow-up analysis later connected one missense variant in DCLRE1C with trimming of TCR beta V- and J-genes. In a later analysis, across HLA loci, associated TCR counts were highest for DRB1, lowest for HLA-C. Across all donors, roughly uniform sequencing depth was an assumption of the presence/absence analyses.

Researchers ran the PCR with 60 Vbeta and 13 Jbeta primers. The protocol was immunoSEQ multiplex PCR, while the TCRdb copy is restricted to in-frame clones and leaves out a portion. The data show 110,000 to 150,000 clones, roughly 78% seen once. This receptor was identified in a female donor in good health and CMV-seronegative. Sequencing was performed on PBMCs.

CDR3 sequence (DNA): TGTGCCAGCGGTCGGACAACCAGCACAGATACGCAGTATTTT. Translation: CASGRTTSTDTQYF. This chain links TRBV6-5 with TRBJ2-3, with D perhaps matching TRBD1 (5 bases). The CDR3 totals 14 residues. Germline assignment: CDR1 MNHEY and CDR2 SVGAGI. V was shortened by 8 bases and J by 0 bases, with 12 bases between the two germline ends.